This TCR beta chain was observed in a study of OX40 agonist ivuxolimab in advanced cancers. In the study overall: The costimulatory receptor OX40 (CD134) was targeted by ivuxolimab, a fully human IgG2 agonistic monoclonal antibody. Intravenous ivuxolimab was administered to patients every 2 weeks at six dose levels: 0.01, 0.1, 0.3, 1.5, 3 and 10 mg/kg. Of the approximately 50 dose-escalation patients, hepatocellular carcinoma was present in around 20, melanoma in roughly 15, renal cell carcinoma in 9 and head and neck cancer in 9. The dose-escalation cohort was around 84% male with a mean age of about 60 years, ranging from roughly 20 to 80. Patients were allowed to have had prior anti-PD-1, anti-PD-L1 or anti-CTLA-4 therapy, and around two fifths of the dose-escalation patients had been treated with checkpoint inhibitors. Partial responses occurred in three dose-escalation patients: two with cutaneous melanoma and one with hepatocellular carcinoma. The purpose of peripheral TCRbeta sequencing was to test whether ivuxolimab changed TCR sequence diversity and led to clonal T-cell expansion. The paper describes the monotherapy dose-escalation part (N ≈ 49 patients) of the phase I trial of ivuxolimab.

Genomic DNA was extracted from sorted cells for sequencing of the TCRbeta CDR3 region. The immunoSEQ Assay was used to sequence the TCRbeta CDR3 regions. TCRdb carries this immuneACCESS record with in-frame sequences only. Its versions omit some clonotypes, under half of them owing to an unresolved V gene in the studies checked, with the rest unexplained. The sample table lists 35,000 to 40,000 clones, around four fifths of them with a count of one. The ten most abundant clones make up roughly 20% of the sample. The trial excluded patients who had a history of autoimmune disease or who were on systemic immunosuppression. Peripheral blood for TCR sequencing was drawn from every dose cohort at baseline, at cycle 4 day 1 and at cycle 7 day 1. The samples were drawn from a first-in-human, open-label, multicenter phase I dose-escalation trial of ivuxolimab. The trial enrolled adults with locally advanced or metastatic head and neck squamous cell, hepatocellular, melanoma or renal cell carcinoma. Before TCR sequencing, CD4+ T cells and CD8+ T cells from peripheral blood were sorted into separate populations.

Broader findings and caveats from the paper: Low levels of normalized T-cell clonal expansion were also seen in some patients who did not respond. The antigen specificity of the peripheral T cells that underwent clonal expansion was not determined. Partial responders in the 0.1-3.0 mg/kg groups had among the lowest normalized peripheral clonal expansion, especially among CD8+ T cells. After ivuxolimab, CD8+ T cells had more expanded clones than CD4+ T cells on average. At doses of 0.1 to 3.0 mg/kg, clonal expansion of both CD4+ and CD8+ T cells in blood was seen between baseline and week 6.

This clone showed up just once. Its cognate antigen has yet to be identified. No base-level quality is on record; no much larger clone is a single base apart. The sequence came from an adult with an advanced solid tumor such as melanoma, head and neck, liver or kidney cancer. Here the sequenced sample was CD4+ or CD8+ T cells sorted from blood, taken in a trial of the OX40 agonist ivuxolimab.

CDR3 loop: CAISERGDQPQHF. Here is the DNA: TGTGCCATCAGTGAGAGGGGAGATCAGCCCCAGCATTTT. Recombination joined TRBV10-3 with TRBJ1-5; TRBD1 might be the D gene, on 5 matching bases. Inclusive of the bounding cysteine and phenylalanine, the CDR3 is 13 residues long. Here the CDR3 DNA is all that survives: 39 bases in frame from base 1. The CDR1 and CDR2 encoded by the germline V gene are ENHRY and SYGVKD. Between the V and J ends, shortened by 2 bases and 5 bases respectively, the junction contains 7 bases.